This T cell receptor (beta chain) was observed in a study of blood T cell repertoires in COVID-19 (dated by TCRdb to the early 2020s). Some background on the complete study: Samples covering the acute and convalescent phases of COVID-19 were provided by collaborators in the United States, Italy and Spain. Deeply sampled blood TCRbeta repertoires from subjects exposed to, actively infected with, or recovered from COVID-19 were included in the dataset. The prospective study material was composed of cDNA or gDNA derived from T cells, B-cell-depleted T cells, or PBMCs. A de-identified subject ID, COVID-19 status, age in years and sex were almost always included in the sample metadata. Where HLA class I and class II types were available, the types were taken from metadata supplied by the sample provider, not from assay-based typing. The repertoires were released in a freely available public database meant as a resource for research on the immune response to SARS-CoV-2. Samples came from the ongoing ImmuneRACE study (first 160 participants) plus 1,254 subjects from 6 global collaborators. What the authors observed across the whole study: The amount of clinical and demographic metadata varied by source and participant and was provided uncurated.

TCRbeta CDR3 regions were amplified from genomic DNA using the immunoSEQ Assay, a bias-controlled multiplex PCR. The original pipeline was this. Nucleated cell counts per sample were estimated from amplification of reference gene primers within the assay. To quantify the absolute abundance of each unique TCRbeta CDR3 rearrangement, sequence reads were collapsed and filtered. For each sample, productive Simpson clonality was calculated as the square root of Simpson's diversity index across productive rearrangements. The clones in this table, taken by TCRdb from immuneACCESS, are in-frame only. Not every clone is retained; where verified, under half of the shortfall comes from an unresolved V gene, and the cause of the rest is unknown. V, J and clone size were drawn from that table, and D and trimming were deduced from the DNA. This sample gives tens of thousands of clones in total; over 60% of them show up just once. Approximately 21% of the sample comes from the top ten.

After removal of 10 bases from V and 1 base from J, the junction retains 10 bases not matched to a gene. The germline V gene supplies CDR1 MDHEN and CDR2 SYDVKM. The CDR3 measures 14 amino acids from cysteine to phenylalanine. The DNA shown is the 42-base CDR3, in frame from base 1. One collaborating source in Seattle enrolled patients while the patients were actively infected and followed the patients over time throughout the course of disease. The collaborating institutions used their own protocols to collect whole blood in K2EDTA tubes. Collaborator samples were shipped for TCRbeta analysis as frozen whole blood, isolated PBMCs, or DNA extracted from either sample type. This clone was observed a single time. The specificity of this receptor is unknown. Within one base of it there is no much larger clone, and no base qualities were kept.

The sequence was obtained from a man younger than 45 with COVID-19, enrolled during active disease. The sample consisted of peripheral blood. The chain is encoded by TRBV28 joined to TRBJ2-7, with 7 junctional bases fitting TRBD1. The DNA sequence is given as TGTGCCACTTGTTTAGGGGGCCAGTCCTACGAGCAGTACTTC. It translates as CATCLGGQSYEQYF.